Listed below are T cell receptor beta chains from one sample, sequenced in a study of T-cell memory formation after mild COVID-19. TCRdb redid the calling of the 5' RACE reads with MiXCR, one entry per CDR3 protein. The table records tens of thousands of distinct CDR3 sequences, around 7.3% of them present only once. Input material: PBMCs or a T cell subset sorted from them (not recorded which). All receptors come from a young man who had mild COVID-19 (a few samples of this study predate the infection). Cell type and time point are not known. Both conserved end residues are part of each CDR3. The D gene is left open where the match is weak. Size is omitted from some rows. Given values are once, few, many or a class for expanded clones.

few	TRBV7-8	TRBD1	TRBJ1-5	CASSGTGFRQPQHF	TGTGCCAGCAGCGGGACAGGGTTCCGTCAGCCCCAGCATTTT
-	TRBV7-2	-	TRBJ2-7	CASSLAGGEGRGGEQYF	TGTGCCAGCAGCTTAGCAGGGGGCGAAGGAAGGGGAGGCGAGCAGTACTTC
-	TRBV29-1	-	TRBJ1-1	CSVEIGMENTEAFF	TGCAGCGTTGAGATAGGGATGGAGAACACTGAAGCTTTCTTT
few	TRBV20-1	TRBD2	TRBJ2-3	CSTRAGAGGGAKDTQYF	TGCAGTACTAGAGCGGGTGCTGGCGGGGGGGCGAAAGATACGCAGTATTTT
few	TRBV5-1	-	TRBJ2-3	CASSLDGPPDTQYF	TGCGCCAGCAGCTTGGATGGCCCCCCAGATACGCAGTATTTT
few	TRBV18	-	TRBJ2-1	CASSPLTPQVLNEQFF	TGTGCCAGCTCACCACTTACTCCACAGGTCCTCAATGAGCAGTTCTTC
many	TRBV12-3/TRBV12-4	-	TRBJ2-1	CASSLPASSTEQFF	TGTGCCAGCAGCCTCCCTGCATCTAGCACTGAGCAGTTCTTC
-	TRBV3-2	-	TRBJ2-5	CASSQAGGQETQYF	TGTGCCAGCAGCCAAGCGGGGGGGCAAGAGACCCAGTACTTC
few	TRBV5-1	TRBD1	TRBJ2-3	CASSRGQGVQDTQYF	TGCGCCAGCAGCCGTGGACAGGGCGTACAGGATACGCAGTATTTT
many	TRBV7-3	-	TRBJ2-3	CASSFGLSTDTQYF	TGTGCCAGCAGCTTCGGGCTTAGCACAGATACGCAGTATTTT
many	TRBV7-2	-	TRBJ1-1	CASSLMGVGTEAFF	TGTGCCAGCAGCTTAATGGGGGTGGGCACTGAAGCTTTCTTT
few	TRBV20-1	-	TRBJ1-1	CSARLPLTDLNTEAFF	TGCAGTGCTAGACTCCCCTTGACAGATCTCAACACTGAAGCTTTCTTT
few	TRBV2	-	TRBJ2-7	CASRLGAAFYEQYF	TGTGCCAGCAGGCTGGGGGCAGCTTTCTACGAGCAGTACTTC
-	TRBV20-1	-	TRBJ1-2	CSATDMPSYGYTF	TGCAGTGCTACCGACATGCCCTCCTATGGCTACACCTTC
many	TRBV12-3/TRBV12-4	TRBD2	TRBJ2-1	CASSSLAGGSGFF	TGTGCCAGCAGTTCACTAGCGGGGGGCTCCGGGTTCTTC
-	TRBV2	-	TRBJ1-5	CASSYPARLNQPQHF	TGTGCCAGCAGTTACCCTGCCCGTCTTAATCAGCCCCAGCATTTT
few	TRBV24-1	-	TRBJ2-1	CATSGDRAREYNEQFF	TGTGCCACCAGTGGCGATCGCGCCAGGGAATACAATGAGCAGTTCTTC
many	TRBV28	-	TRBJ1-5	CASSLYNQPQHF	TGTGCCAGCAGTTTGTACAATCAGCCCCAGCATTTT
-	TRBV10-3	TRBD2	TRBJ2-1	CAGREDSYNEQFF	TGTGCCGGGCGGGAGGACTCCTACAATGAGCAGTTCTTC
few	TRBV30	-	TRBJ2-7	CAWSVQLVYEQYF	TGTGCCTGGAGTGTACAGCTAGTCTACGAGCAGTACTTC
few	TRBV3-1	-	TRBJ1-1	CASSQDPGVTEAFF	TGTGCCAGCAGCCAAGACCCGGGAGTCACTGAAGCTTTCTTT
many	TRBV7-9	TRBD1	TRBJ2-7	CASSLQGSSYEQYF	TGTGCCAGCAGCCTACAGGGGAGCTCCTACGAGCAGTACTTC
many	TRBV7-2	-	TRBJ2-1	CASSLVFPSEDGGQFF	TGTGCCAGCAGCTTAGTGTTCCCTAGCGAAGACGGGGGGCAGTTCTTC
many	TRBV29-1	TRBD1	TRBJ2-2	CSVPGTGKTGELFF	TGCAGCGTGCCCGGGACAGGGAAAACCGGGGAGCTGTTTTTT
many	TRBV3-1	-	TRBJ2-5	CASSQDIMIETQYF	TGTGCCAGCAGCCAAGATATCATGATCGAGACCCAGTACTTC
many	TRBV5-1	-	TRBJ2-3	CASSFRFQGTPVADTQYF	TGCGCCAGCAGCTTTCGGTTTCAAGGGACCCCCGTGGCAGATACGCAGTATTTT
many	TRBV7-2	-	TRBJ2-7	CASSFGADYEQYF	TGTGCCAGCAGCTTCGGAGCGGATTACGAGCAGTACTTC
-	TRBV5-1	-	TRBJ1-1	CASSVSGTNTEAFF	TGCGCCAGCAGCGTATCCGGGACGAACACTGAAGCTTTCTTT
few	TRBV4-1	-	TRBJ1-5	CASSHSKGDLGPQHF	TGCGCCAGCAGCCACTCCAAGGGGGATTTAGGGCCCCAGCATTTT
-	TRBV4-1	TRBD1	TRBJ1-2	CASSPRSGQGFFGYTF	TGCGCCAGCAGTCCTCGATCCGGACAGGGTTTTTTTGGCTACACCTTC
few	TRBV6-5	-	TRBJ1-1	CASSYGGGGDTEAFF	TGTGCCAGCAGTTACGGAGGCGGTGGGGACACTGAAGCTTTCTTT
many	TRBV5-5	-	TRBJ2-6	CASSLVGSLHGANVLTF	TGTGCCAGCAGCTTGGTCGGTTCCCTACACGGGGCCAACGTCCTGACTTTC
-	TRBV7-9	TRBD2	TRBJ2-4	CASSRRTSGGADIQYF	TGTGCCAGCAGCAGACGGACTAGCGGGGGGGCGGACATTCAGTACTTC
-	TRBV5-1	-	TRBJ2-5	CASSLEGRQETQYF	TGCGCCAGCAGCTTGGAAGGTCGTCAAGAGACCCAGTACTTC
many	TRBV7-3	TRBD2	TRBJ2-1	CASSLGLAGNNEQFF	TGTGCCAGCAGCTTAGGACTAGCGGGGAACAATGAGCAGTTCTTC
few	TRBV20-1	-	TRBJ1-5	CSARRQGLSTNQPQHF	TGCAGTGCTAGGCGGCAGGGGCTATCCACCAATCAGCCCCAGCATTTT